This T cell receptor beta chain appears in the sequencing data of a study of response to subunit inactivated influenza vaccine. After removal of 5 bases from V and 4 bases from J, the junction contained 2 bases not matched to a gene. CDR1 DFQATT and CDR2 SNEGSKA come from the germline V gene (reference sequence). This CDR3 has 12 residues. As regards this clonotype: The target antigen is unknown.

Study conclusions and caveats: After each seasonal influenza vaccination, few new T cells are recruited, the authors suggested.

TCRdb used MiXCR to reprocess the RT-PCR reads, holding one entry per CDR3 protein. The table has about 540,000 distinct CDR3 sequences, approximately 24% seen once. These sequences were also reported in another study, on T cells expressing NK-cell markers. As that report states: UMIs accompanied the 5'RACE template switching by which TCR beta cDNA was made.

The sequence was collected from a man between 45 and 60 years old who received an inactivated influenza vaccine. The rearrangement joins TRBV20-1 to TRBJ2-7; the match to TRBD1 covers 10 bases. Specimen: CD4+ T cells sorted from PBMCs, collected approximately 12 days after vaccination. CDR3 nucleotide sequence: TGCAGTGCTCGGACAGGGGGGTACGAGCAGTACTTC. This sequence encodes CSARTGGYEQYF.